The 23 T cell receptor beta chains below were found in one sample sequenced in a study of T cell changes during pregnancy in multiple sclerosis. Data came from immunoSEQ multiplex PCR; TCRdb stores just in-frame clones and leaves some out. Of 50,000 or so clones listed, more than 90% are singletons. Specimen: CD4+ T cells from peripheral blood mononuclear cells, collected before pregnancy. The receptors were sampled from a female donor with multiple sclerosis, enrolled in a pregnancy study.

V gene TRBV5-1 combines with J gene TRBJ2-2, with TRBD2 matching 11 bases. This CDR3 spans 14 amino acids. V shed 4 bases, J shed 6 bases, and the junction held 2 bases outside the gene matches. Germline CDR1 reads SGHRS; CDR2 reads YFSETQ. CDR3 in DNA: TGCGCCAGCAGCCTTAGCGGGAGGGCCGGGGAGCTGTTTTTT. Its protein product is CASSLSGRAGELFF.

The chain carries TRBV5-1 and TRBJ1-1; the match to TRBD1 covers 7 bases. CDR1 is SGHRS, CDR2 YFSETQ, per germline. V lost 2 bases, J lost 4 bases, and 8 bases stayed unmatched. The CDR3 spans 15 residues. CDR3 DNA: TGCGCCAGCAGCTTCACGACAGGGTCGAGCACTGAAGCTTTCTTT. Residues: CASSFTTGSSTEAFF.

The chain combines TRBV7-8 with TRBJ2-1; D gene ambiguous. In germline, CDR1 is SGHVS, CDR2 FQNEAQ. The CDR3 is 13 residues long. Trimming took 5 bases from V and 9 from J, leaving 14 bases between them. The CDR3 here is CASSPQLLGEQFF. For the CDR3, the DNA is TGTGCCAGCAGCCCGCAGCTCCTAGGTGAGCAGTTCTTC.

V and J are TRBV6-6 and TRBJ1-5, with TRBD1 matching 9 bases. This CDR3 is built from 15 residues. CDR1 is MNHNY, CDR2 SVGAGI, per germline (reference sequence). With 8 bases clipped from V and 6 bases from J, the junction kept 11 bases outside the gene matches. This CDR3 reads CASSTKDRGTQPQHF. CDR3 in DNA: TGTGCCAGCTCCACCAAGGACAGGGGAACTCAGCCCCAGCATTTT.

The chain joins TRBV19 to TRBJ2-7; the D gene is possibly TRBD1 (6 bases). In germline, CDR1 is LNHDA, CDR2 SQIVND (reference sequence). Trimming removed 6 bases from V and 9 bases from J, with 21 bases in between. The CDR3 extends over 14 amino acids. The CDR3 DNA is TGTGCCAGTAGATCGAGAGTCCAGGGGACGGTGCAGTACTTC. Its protein product is CASRSRVQGTVQYF.

The rearrangement joins TRBV6-6 to TRBJ1-5, with 8 nucleotides matching TRBD1. The germline V gene has CDR1 MNHNY and CDR2 SVGAGI (reference sequence). V dropped 6 bases and J dropped 2; count of bases not matched to a gene: 9. This CDR3 has 16 residues. The CDR3 nucleotides read TGTGCCAGCAGCGGCGGACAGGGCCGGGGCAATCAGCCCCAGCATTTT. It encodes CASSGGQGRGNQPQHF.

This clone is medium-sized (0.01 to 0.1%) by share. The chain has TRBV19 and TRBJ1-1; the D gene is possibly TRBD1 (5 bases). V was shortened by 7 bases and J by 4 bases, with 16 bases between the two germline ends. CDR1 and CDR2 (germline): LNHDA, SQIVND (reference sequence). CDR3 length: 14 amino acids. As DNA, the CDR3 is TGTGCCAGTACAGCACGGACAATAAGCACTGAAGCTTTCTTT. This sequence encodes CASTARTISTEAFF.

In this sample, this clone turned up once. The J gene is TRBJ1-5, the V gene TRBV15; possibly TRBD1 for D (5 bases). Trimming removed 1 base from V and 6 bases from J, with 16 bases in between. The CDR3 is made up of 16 amino acids. CDR1 and CDR2 from the germline V gene are LNHNV and YYDKDF (reference sequence). The CDR3 loop reads CATSRGGEGFAQPQHF. The DNA of the CDR3 is TGTGCCACCAGCAGAGGGGGGGAGGGGTTTGCTCAGCCCCAGCATTTT.

The V gene is TRBV7-3, the J gene TRBJ1-1, with D hard to call. With 0 bases removed from V and 1 base from J, the gap between germline ends came to 9 bases. The CDR3 is 15 amino acids. Germline V lookup: CDR1 SGHTA, CDR2 FQGTGA. The CDR3 reads CASSLTLSENTEAFF. In nucleotides, the CDR3 is TGTGCCAGCAGCTTAACCTTGTCAGAGAACACTGAAGCTTTCTTT. Variable domain in full (rest from reference TRBV7-3 and TRBJ1-1): GAGVSQTPSNKVTEKGKYVELRCDPISGHTALYWYRQSLGQGPEFLIYFQGTGAADDSGLPNDRFFAVRPEGSVSTLKIQRTERGDSAVYLCASSLTLSENTEAFFGQGTRLTVV.

The chain has TRBV15 and TRBJ1-4; maybe TRBD1 (6 bases). This CDR3 comprises 16 residues. The V end lost 5 bases, the J end lost 0 bases, and 13 bases lay between the germline ends. Germline lookup yields CDR1 LNHNV and CDR2 YYDKDF (reference sequence). CDR3 in DNA: TGTGCCACCAGCCCAGGGACACGCGCAACTAATGAAAAACTGTTTTTT. Its translation: CATSPGTRATNEKLFF.

The chain employs TRBV6-1 and TRBJ2-7; 7 nucleotides align to TRBD1. Germline V gene data show CDR1 as MNHNS and CDR2 as SASEGT. Trimming at V came to 6 bases and at J to 2 bases, leaving 4 bases not matched to a gene. The CDR3 length is 13 residues. This CDR3 is CASRDGTAYEQYF. CDR3 coding DNA: TGTGCCAGCAGGGATGGGACAGCCTACGAGCAGTACTTC.

The chain has TRBV6-1 and TRBJ2-7; no clear D gene. V was clipped by 4 bases and J by 0 bases, with 13 bases between them. The CDR3 contains 15 residues. From germline, CDR1 is MNHNS and CDR2 SASEGT. The CDR3: CASSGAAPASYEQYF. CDR3 nucleotides: TGTGCCAGCAGTGGGGCTGCGCCCGCCTCCTACGAGCAGTACTTC.

The gene calls are TRBV7-8 and TRBJ1-4; no firm D call. The germline gives CDR1 SGHVS, CDR2 FQNEAQ. V lost 0 bases, J lost 0 bases, and 11 bases lay in between. CDR3 size: 17 residues. CDR3 protein: CASSLARSGATNEKLFF. In DNA form, the CDR3 reads TGTGCCAGCAGCTTAGCGAGGAGCGGTGCAACTAATGAAAAACTGTTTTTT.

The chain combines TRBV4-2 with TRBJ2-5; 11 nucleotides agree with TRBD2. The CDR3 runs to 17 residues. V lost 1 base to trimming and J lost 1 base; unmatched junction nucleotides: 5. The germline CDR1 and CDR2 sequences are LGHNA and YNFKEQ. CDR3 sequence (DNA): TGTGCCAGCAGCCAAGGCTTAGCGGGAGGGGTCCAAGAGACCCAGTACTTC. Its translation is CASSQGLAGGVQETQYF.

The chain is built from TRBV5-6 and TRBJ2-1; 9 nucleotides line up with TRBD2. The CDR3 consists of 19 residues. The V and J ends lost 4 bases and 4 bases, in that order; junction bases with no gene match: 18. In germline, CDR1 is SGHDT, CDR2 YYEEEE. CDR3 bases: TGTGCCAGCAGCAGCACCGGGACTAGCCACAGTCTAGGGTACAATGAGCAGTTCTTC. Amino acids: CASSSTGTSHSLGYNEQFF.

V gene TRBV6-1 combines with J gene TRBJ1-5; the D is unclear. V shed 6 bases and J shed 0 bases, with 9 bases lying between them. Per the germline V gene, CDR1 is MNHNS and CDR2 is SASEGT. CDR3 size: 14 residues. The CDR3 nucleotides are TGTGCCAGCAGGGCCGCCATTAGCAATCAGCCCCAGCATTTT. Translated, it gives CASRAAISNQPQHF.

The chain uses TRBV5-1 and TRBJ1-3, with a weak D call TRBD1 (6 bases). Germline CDR1 is SGHRS and CDR2 is YFSETQ. CDR3 length equals 16 residues. Trimming left V 3 bases short and J 4 bases short, with 17 bases between. CDR3 region: CASSSQTQGSGNTIYF. The CDR3 DNA reads as TGCGCCAGCAGCTCCCAAACACAGGGCTCCGGAAACACCATATATTTT.

This clone was found a few times. This chain uses TRBV13 with TRBJ2-5; maybe TRBD1 (6 bases). V was clipped by 5 bases and J by 0 bases, with 13 bases between them. This CDR3 is 15 amino acids long. Looked up from germline, CDR1 is PRHDT and CDR2 is FYEKMQ (reference sequence). In DNA, the CDR3 is TGTGCCAGCAGCCCTATGGCAGGGGACCAAGAGACCCAGTACTTC. Its translation: CASSPMAGDQETQYF.

The V gene is TRBV5-1, the J gene TRBJ2-2; 7 nucleotides agree with TRBD2. CDR3 length: 16 residues. V dropped 2 bases and J dropped 5; count of bases not matched to a gene: 9. Germline V gene lookup returns CDR1 SGHRS and CDR2 YFSETQ. The CDR3 DNA sequence: TGCGCCAGCAGCTTAACACTAGCGAGGGGAACCGGGGAGCTGTTTTTT. The encoded protein is CASSLTLARGTGELFF. The variable domain in full, with the rest retrieved from reference TRBV5-1 and TRBJ2-2, is KAGVTQTPRYLIKTRGQQVTLSCSPISGHRSVSWYQQTPGQGLQFLFEYFSETQRNKGNFPGRFSGRQFSNSRSEMNVSTLELGDSALYLCASSLTLARGTGELFFGEGSRLTVL.

V usage is TRBV2 and J usage is TRBJ1-4; D is possibly TRBD1 (6 bases). Trimming took off 0 bases at V and 2 bases at J, with 10 bases between the two ends. Germline V CDR1 and CDR2: SNHLY, FYNNEI. The CDR3 runs 16 residues. CDR3 region: CASSEALRGTNEKLFF. The CDR3 region has the DNA TGTGCCAGCAGTGAAGCGTTAAGGGGGACTAATGAAAAACTGTTTTTT. Together with reference TRBV2 and TRBJ1-4, the CDR3 gives the full variable domain: EPEVTQTPSHQVTQMGQEVILRCVPISNHLYFYWYRQILGQKVEFLVSFYNNEISEKSEIFDDQFSVERPDGSNFTLKIRSTKLEDSAMYFCASSEALRGTNEKLFFGSGTQLSVL.

The chain is built from TRBV15 and TRBJ1-4; maybe TRBD1 (5 bases). Germline V gene sequence: CDR1 LNHNV, CDR2 YYDKDF (reference sequence). V shed 0 bases and J shed 6 bases, with 11 bases lying between them. CDR3 length equals 15 residues. The DNA of the CDR3 is TGTGCCACCAGCAGAGATGGGCAGGGTGATGAAAAACTGTTTTTT. It encodes CATSRDGQGDEKLFF.

The chain recombines TRBV28 with TRBJ2-2; TRBD2 might be the D (5 bases). This CDR3 is built from 12 residues. V dropped 7 bases and J dropped 3 bases, with 6 bases sitting between them. Germline V gives CDR1 MDHEN, CDR2 SYDVKM. This CDR3 reads CASTDYTGELFF. CDR3 nucleotides: TGTGCCAGCACGGACTACACCGGGGAGCTGTTTTTT.

This clone was seen just once. This chain connects TRBV19 to TRBJ2-1; possible D gene TRBD2, 6 bases. V gave up 4 bases and J gave up 9 bases, with 7 bases separating them. The CDR3 loop spans 11 amino acids. Per germline, CDR1 LNHDA and CDR2 SQIVND (reference sequence). In nucleotides, the CDR3 is TGTGCCAGTAGTACGGGAGTTGAGCAGTTCTTC. Translation: CASSTGVEQFF.